This TCR beta chain was identified during a study of CD8+CD57+ T cells in acquired aplastic anemia (dated by TCRdb to the late 2010s). Regarding the study in general: Extracted DNA from sorted CD4+ and CD8+ cells averaged around 3.4 ug, ranging from roughly 0.2 to 30 ug. A CD8+CD57+ expansion meant a frequency higher than the mean frequency seen in healthy subjects.

TCR beta VDJ combination and CDR3 sequence profiling used genomic DNA as the template. An Illumina HiSeq 2000 was used for TCR repertoire sequencing. The authors' analysis ran thus. Repertoire assessment relied on Simpson's diversity index, CDR3 size and DJ length profiles, and TRBV/TRBJ rearrangement plots. The immunodominant clone was defined as the most abundant DNA sequence in deep sequencing data. CDR3 amino acid sequences were checked for sharing across subjects and were also compared against the VDJdb database and published repertoires. TCRdb reprocessed the public reads (quality trimming at Q25 with fastp, clone calling with MiXCR) and kept in-frame beta chains. Every entry covers one CDR3 protein and lists the most common genes and DNA from its rows. The V and J calls were not made by the authors but by TCRdb's processing. The sample table holds about 290,000 distinct CDR3 sequences, of which approximately 58% were seen once. The ten largest clones add up to approximately 1.2% of the sample.

The table lists this clonotype with many counts. Its antigen is still unknown. Base qualities are not provided; no much larger clone lies one nucleotide away. Overall study outcomes, separate from this receptor: Some 30 CD8+ CDR3 sequences were shared between patients and controls but appeared highly expressed in patients and within their immunodominant clones. Between patients and healthy controls, no significant difference in CD8+ Simpson's diversity was found (P=0.060).

Trimming leaves V shorter by 8 bases and J shorter by 3 bases, with the junction holding 4 bases beyond the gene matches. The germline V gene provides CDR1 SNHLY and CDR2 FYNNEI. From the cysteine through the phenylalanine, the CDR3 covers 13 amino acids. Only the CDR3 part of the read is kept: 39 bases, read in frame from the first base. The patients picked for sequencing were ones in whom flow cytometry had shown an expansion of CD8+CD57+ cells. Every patient had severe acquired aplastic anemia, diagnosed using the International Study of Aplastic Anemia and Agranulocytosis and Camitta criteria. Patients had received no therapy at the time of blood sampling. TCR repertoires of sorted CD4+ and CD8+ blood T cells from severe aplastic anemia patients and healthy subjects were deep-sequenced in the study. Patients were enrolled under clinicaltrials.gov protocols 00001620, 01623167, 00001397, 00071045, 00081523 and 00961064 in the USA. Ficoll-Paque density gradient centrifugation was used to isolate peripheral blood mononuclear cells. Before DNA extraction, CD4+ and CD8+ T cells were sorted by FACS or by magnetic beads.

Sequenced input: sorted CD4+, CD8+, or CD8+CD57+ T cells (not recorded which) from PBMCs. The sequence was obtained from a human donor with aplastic anemia. The chain employs TRBV2 and TRBJ2-4; TRBD2 lines up with 7 middle nucleotides. CDR3 protein: CASGGGGKNIQYF. The bases are TGTGCCAGCGGGGGGGGGGGCAAAAACATTCAGTACTTC.